This T cell receptor beta chain was found in a study of T cell repertoires in cytomegalovirus infection. Looking at the study overall: CMV infection together with matching HLA type was indicated by public TCR beta signatures.

Germline CDR1 reads ENHRY; CDR2 reads SYGVKD. V shed 6 bases, J shed 5 bases, and the junction held 16 bases outside the gene matches. The CDR3 contains 17 residues. The sample holds a few counts of this clonotype. Antigen: not known. One entry per CDR3 protein results from TCRdb running MiXCR on the reads. The table has hundreds of thousands of distinct CDR3 sequences, 24% seen once; the top ten hold around 8%. General observations from the study: CMV-specific HLA-C-restricted TCR beta clonotypes dominated the ex vivo response. Of the TCR beta families, the public ones yielded a cumulative frequency that identified carriers of CMV plus the relevant HLA.

The sequence derives from a human donor in good health (CMV status not recorded). Some clones in this sample may be carry-over from other donors' samples. This chain connects TRBV10-3 to TRBJ2-3; 8 bases line up with TRBD2. The sample was CD8+ T cells from PBMCs. CDR3 DNA sequence: TGTGCCATCAGGACCGACCCCGATGGACTAGCCGGAGATACGCAGTATTTT. Protein: CAIRTDPDGLAGDTQYF.